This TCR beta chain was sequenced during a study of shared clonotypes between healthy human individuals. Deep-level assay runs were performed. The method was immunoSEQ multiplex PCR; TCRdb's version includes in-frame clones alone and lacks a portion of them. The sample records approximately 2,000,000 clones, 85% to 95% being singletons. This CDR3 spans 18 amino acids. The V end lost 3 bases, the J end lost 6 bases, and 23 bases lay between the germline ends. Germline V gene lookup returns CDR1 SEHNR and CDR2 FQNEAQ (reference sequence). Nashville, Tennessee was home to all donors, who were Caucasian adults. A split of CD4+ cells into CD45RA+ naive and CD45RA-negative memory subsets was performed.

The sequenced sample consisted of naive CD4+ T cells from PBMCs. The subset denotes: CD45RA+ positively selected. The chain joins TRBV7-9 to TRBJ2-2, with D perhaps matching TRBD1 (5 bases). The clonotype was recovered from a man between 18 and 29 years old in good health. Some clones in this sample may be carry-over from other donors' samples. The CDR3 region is CASSLVRQGLPVAGELFF. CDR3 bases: TGTGCCAGCAGCTTGGTGCGGCAGGGCCTACCGGTGGCCGGGGAGCTGTTTTTT.